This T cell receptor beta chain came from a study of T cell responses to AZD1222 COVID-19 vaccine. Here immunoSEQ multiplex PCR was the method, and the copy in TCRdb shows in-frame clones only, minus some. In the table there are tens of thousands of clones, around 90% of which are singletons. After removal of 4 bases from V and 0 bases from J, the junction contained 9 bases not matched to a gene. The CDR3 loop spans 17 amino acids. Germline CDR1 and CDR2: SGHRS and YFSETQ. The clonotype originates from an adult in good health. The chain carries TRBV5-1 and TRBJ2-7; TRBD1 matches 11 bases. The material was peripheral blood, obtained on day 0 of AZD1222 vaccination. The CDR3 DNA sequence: TGCGCCAGCAGCGTAGGACAGGGGGCCACCTCCTCCTACGAGCAGTACTTC. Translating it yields CASSVGQGATSSYEQYF.